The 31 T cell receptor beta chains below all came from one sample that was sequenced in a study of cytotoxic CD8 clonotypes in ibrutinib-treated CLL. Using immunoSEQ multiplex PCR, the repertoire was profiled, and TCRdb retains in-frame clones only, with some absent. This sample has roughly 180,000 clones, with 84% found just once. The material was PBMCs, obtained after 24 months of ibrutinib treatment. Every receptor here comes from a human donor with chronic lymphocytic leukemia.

The CDR3 protein is CASIPSGRRGPGELFF. CDR3 DNA sequence: TGTGCCAGCATTCCCTCGGGACGGCGGGGTCCCGGGGAGCTGTTTTTT. This chain joins TRBV27 and TRBJ2-2, with TRBD2 as a possible D gene (6 bases). The CDR3 covers 16 residues. The ends were cut back, 7 bases at V and 6 bases at J, with 21 bases in the middle. CDR1 is MNHEY and CDR2 is SMNVEV in the germline V gene (reference sequence).

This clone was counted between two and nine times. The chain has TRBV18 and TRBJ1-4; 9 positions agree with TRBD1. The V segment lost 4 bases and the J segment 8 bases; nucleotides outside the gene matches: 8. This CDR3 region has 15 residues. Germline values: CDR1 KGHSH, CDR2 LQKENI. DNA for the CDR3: TGTGCCAGCTCACAACGACAGGGGGAGAACGAAAAACTGTTTTTT. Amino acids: CASSQRQGENEKLFF.

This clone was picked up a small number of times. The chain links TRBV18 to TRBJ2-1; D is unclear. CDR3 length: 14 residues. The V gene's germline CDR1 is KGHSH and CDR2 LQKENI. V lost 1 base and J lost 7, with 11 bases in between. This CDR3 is CASSPRGSRNEQFF. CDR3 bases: TGTGCCAGCTCACCACGGGGTAGTCGGAATGAGCAGTTCTTC. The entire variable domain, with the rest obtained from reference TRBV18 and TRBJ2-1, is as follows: NAGVMQNPRHLVRRRGQEARLRCSPMKGHSHVYWYRQLPEEGLKFMVYLQKENIIDESGMPKERFSAEFPKEGPSILRIQQVVRGDSAAYFCASSPRGSRNEQFFGPGTRLTVL.

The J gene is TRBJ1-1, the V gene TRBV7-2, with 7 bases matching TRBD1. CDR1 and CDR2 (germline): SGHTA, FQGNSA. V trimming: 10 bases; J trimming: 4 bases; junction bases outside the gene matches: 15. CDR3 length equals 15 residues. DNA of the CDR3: TGTGCCACCGATACCCGACAGGGAAGAGGCACTGAAGCTTTCTTT. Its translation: CATDTRQGRGTEAFF. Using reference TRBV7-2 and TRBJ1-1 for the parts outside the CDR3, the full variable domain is GAGVSQSPSNKVTEKGKDVELRCDPISGHTALYWYRQSLGQGLEFLIYFQGNSAPDKSGLPSDRFSAERTGGSVSTLTIQRTQQEDSAVYLCATDTRQGRGTEAFFGQGTRLTVV.

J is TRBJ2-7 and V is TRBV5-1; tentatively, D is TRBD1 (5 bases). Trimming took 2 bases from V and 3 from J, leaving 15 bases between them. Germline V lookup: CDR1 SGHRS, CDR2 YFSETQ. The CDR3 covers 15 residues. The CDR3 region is CASSFQDNPNYEQYF. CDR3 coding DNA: TGCGCCAGCAGCTTCCAGGACAACCCGAACTACGAGCAGTACTTC.

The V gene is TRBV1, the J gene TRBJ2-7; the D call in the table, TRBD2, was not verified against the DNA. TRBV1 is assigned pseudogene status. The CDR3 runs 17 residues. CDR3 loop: CTSSQVETSGGSYEQYF. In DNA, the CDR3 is TGCACCAGCAGCCAAGTCGAGACTAGCGGGGGGTCCTACGAGCAGTACTTC.

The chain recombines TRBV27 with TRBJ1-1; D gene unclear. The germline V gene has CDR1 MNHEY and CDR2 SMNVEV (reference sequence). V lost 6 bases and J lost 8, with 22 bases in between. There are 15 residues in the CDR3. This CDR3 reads CASRDLGEDPFEAFF. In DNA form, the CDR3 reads TGTGCCAGCAGGGACCTCGGGGAAGACCCTTTCGAAGCTTTCTTT.

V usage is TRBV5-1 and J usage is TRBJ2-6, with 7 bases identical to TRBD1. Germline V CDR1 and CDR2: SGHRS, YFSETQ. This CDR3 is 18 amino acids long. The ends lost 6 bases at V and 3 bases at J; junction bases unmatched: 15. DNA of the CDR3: TGCGCCAGCACCATCGGTCACATGACAGGGCGTGGGGCCAACGTCCTGACTTTC. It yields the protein CASTIGHMTGRGANVLTF. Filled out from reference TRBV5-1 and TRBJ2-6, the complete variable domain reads KAGVTQTPRYLIKTRGQQVTLSCSPISGHRSVSWYQQTPGQGLQFLFEYFSETQRNKGNFPGRFSGRQFSNSRSEMNVSTLELGDSALYLCASTIGHMTGRGANVLTFGAGSRLTVL.

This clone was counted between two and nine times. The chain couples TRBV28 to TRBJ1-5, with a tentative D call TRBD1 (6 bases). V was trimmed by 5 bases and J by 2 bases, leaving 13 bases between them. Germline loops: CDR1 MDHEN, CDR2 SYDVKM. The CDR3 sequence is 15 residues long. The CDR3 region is CASSVLGGGNQPQHF. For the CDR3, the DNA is TGTGCCAGCAGTGTCCTAGGGGGAGGCAATCAGCCCCAGCATTTT.

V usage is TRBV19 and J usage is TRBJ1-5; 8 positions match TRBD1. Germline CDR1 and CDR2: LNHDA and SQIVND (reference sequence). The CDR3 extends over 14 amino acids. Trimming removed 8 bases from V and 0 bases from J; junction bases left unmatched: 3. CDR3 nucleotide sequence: TGTGCCAGTCGGGACAGGAATAGCAATCAGCCCCAGCATTTT. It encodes CASRDRNSNQPQHF.

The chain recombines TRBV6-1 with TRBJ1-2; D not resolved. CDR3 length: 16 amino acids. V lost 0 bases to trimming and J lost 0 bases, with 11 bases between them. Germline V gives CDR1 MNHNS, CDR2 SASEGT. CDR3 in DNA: TGTGCCAGCAGTGAAGCGCTGGGGTGGGCTAACTATGGCTACACCTTC. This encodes CASSEALGWANYGYTF.

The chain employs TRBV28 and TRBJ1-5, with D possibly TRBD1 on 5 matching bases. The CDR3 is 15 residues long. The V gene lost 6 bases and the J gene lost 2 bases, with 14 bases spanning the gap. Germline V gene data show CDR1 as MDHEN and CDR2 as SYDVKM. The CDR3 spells CASSARGVGNQPQHF. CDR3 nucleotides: TGTGCCAGCAGCGCCCGAGGGGTGGGCAATCAGCCCCAGCATTTT. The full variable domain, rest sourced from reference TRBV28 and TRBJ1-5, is DVKVTQSSRYLVKRTGEKVFLECVQDMDHENMFWYRQDPGLGLRLIYFSYDVKMKEKGDIPEGYSVSREKKERFSLILESASTNQTSMYLCASSARGVGNQPQHFGDGTRLSIL.

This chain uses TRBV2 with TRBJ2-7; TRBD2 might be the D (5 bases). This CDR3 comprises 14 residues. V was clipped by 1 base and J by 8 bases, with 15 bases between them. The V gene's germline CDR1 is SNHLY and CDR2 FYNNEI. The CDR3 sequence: CASSEGGPIPQQYF. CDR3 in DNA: TGTGCCAGCAGTGAAGGAGGGCCAATCCCCCAGCAGTACTTC.

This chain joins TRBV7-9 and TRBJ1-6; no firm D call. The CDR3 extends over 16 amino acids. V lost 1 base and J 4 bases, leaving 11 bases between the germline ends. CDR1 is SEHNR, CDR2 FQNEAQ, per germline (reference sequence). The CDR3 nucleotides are TGTGCCAGCAGCTTAGGTTTCGGGGAATATAATTCACCCCTCCACTTT. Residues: CASSLGFGEYNSPLHF.

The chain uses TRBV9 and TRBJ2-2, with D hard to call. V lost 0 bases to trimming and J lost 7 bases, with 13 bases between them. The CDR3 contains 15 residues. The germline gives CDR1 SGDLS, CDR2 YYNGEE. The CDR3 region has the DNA TGTGCCAGCAGCGTAGTTCCGATGGGTGGCGGGGAGCTGTTTTTT. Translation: CASSVVPMGGGELFF.

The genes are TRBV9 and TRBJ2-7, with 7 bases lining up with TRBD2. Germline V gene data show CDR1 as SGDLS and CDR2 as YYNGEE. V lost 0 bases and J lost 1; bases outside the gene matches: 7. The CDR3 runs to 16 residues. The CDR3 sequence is CASSVAASSGSYEQYF. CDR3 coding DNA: TGTGCCAGCAGCGTAGCGGCGTCTAGCGGTTCCTACGAGCAGTACTTC.

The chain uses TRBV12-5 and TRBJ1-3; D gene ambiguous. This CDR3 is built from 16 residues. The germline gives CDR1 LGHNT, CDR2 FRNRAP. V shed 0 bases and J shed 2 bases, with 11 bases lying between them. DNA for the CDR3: TGTGCTAGTGGTTTGGTACTTAGAGTTGCTGGAAACACCATATATTTT. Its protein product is CASGLVLRVAGNTIYF.

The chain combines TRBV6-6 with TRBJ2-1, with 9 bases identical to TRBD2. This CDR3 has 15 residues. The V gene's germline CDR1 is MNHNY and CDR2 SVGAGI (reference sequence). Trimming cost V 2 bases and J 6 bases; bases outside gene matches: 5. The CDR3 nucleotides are TGTGCCAGCAGTTACCGAGCGGGGGGAGGCAATGAGCAGTTCTTC. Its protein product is CASSYRAGGGNEQFF.

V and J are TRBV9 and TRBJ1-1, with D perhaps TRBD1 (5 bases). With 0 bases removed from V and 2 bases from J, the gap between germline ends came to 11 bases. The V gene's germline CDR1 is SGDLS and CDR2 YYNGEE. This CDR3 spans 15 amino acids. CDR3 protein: CASSVASRANTEAFF. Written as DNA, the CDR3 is TGTGCCAGCAGCGTAGCTAGCAGGGCTAACACTGAAGCTTTCTTT.

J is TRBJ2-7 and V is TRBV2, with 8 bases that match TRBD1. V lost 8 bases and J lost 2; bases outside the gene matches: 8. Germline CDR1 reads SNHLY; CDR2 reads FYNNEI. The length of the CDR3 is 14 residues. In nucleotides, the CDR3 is TGTGCCAGCGCGACAGGGGCTTCGGCCTACGAGCAGTACTTC. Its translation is CASATGASAYEQYF.

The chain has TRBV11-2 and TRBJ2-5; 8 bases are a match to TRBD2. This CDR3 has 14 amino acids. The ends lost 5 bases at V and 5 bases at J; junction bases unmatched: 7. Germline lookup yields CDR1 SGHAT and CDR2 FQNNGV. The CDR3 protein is CASSRGGPGETQYF. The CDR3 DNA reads TGTGCCAGCAGCCGCGGGGGGCCAGGGGAGACCCAGTACTTC.

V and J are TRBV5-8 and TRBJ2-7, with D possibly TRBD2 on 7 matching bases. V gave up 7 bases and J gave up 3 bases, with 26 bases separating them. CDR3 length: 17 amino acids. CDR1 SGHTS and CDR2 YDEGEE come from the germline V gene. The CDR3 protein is CASPWGVGGQRDYEQYF. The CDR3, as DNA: TGTGCCAGCCCCTGGGGGGTCGGGGGGCAGCGTGACTACGAGCAGTACTTC.

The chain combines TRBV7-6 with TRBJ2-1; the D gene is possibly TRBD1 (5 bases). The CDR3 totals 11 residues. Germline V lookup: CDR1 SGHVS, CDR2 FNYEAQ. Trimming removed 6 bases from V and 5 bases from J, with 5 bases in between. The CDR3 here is CASRGDNEQFF. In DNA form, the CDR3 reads TGTGCCAGCAGAGGGGACAATGAGCAGTTCTTC.

The CDR3 sequence: CASGGSGSFTDTQYF. CDR3 bases: TGTGCCTCTGGGGGTAGCGGGAGTTTCACAGATACGCAGTATTTT. The chain carries TRBV30 and TRBJ2-3; 9 bases are a match to TRBD2. The CDR3 is 15 amino acids. Germline V lookup: CDR1 GTSNPN, CDR2 SVGIG (reference sequence). J was trimmed by 2 bases and V by 7 bases; bases with no gene match: 10.

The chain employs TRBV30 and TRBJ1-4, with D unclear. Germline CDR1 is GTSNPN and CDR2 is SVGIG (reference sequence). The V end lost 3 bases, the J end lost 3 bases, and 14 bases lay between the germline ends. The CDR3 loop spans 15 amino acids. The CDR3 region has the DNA TGTGCCTGGAGGGGAGGGAACTTTCCTAATGAAAAACTGTTTTTT. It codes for CAWRGGNFPNEKLFF.

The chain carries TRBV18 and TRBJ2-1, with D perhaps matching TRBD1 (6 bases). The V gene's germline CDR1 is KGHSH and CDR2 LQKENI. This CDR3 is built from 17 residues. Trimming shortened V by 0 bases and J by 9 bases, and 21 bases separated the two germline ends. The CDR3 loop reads CASSPPSKGVAVGEQFF. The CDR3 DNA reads TGTGCCAGCTCACCACCGTCTAAGGGGGTTGCCGTCGGTGAGCAGTTCTTC.

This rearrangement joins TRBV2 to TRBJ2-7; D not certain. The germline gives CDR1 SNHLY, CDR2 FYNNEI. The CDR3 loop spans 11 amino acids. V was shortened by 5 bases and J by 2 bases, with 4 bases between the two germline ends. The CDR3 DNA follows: TGTGCCAGCAGTTGGGCCTACGAGCAGTACTTC. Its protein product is CASSWAYEQYF.

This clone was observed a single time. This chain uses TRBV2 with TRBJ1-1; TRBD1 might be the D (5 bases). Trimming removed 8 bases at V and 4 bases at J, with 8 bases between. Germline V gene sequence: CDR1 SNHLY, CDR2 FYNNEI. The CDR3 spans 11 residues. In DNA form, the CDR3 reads TGTGCCAGCCGTGGGGCCACTGAAGCTTTCTTT. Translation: CASRGATEAFF.

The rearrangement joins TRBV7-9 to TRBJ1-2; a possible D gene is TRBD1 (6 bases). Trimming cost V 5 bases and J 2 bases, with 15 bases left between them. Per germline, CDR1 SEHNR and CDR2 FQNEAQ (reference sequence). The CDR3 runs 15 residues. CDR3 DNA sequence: TGTGCCAGCAGCAAAGAGGGGGGCCTGAACTATGGCTACACCTTC. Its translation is CASSKEGGLNYGYTF.

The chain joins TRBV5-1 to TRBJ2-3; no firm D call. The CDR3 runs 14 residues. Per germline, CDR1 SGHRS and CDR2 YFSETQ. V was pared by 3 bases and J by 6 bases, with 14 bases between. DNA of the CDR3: TGCGCCAGCAGCTCTGCCACGGCTAGGGATACGCAGTATTTT. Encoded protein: CASSSATARDTQYF.

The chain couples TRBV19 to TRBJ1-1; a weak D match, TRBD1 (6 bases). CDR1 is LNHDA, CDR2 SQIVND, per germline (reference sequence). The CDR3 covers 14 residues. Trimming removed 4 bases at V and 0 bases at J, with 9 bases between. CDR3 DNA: TGTGCCAGTAGTACGGACAGAGTGAACACTGAAGCTTTCTTT. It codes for CASSTDRVNTEAFF.